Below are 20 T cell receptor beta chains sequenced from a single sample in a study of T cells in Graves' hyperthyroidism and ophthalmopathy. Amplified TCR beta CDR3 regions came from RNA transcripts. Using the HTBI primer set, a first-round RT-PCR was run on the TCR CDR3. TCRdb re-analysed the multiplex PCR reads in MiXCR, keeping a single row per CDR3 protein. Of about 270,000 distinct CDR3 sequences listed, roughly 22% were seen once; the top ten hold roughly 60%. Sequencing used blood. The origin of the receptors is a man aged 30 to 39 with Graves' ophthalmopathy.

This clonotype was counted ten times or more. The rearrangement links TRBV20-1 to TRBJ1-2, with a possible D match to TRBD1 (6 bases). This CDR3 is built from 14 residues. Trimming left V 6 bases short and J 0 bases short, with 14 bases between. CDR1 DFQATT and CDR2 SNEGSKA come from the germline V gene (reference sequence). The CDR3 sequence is CSAAQGTSNYGYTF. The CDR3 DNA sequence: TGCAGTGCCGCCCAGGGGACTTCTAACTATGGCTACACCTTC.

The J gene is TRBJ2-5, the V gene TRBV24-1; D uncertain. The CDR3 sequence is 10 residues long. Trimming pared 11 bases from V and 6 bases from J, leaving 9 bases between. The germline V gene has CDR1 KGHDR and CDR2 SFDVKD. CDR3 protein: CARCYKTQYF. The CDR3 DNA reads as TGTGCCAGGTGCTATAAGACCCAGTACTTC.

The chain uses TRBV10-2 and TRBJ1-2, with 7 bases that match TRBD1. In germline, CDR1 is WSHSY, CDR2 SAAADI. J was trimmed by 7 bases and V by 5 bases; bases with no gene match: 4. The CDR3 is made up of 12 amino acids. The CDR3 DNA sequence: TGCGCCAGCAGTTACAGGGGAGTTGGCTACACCTTC. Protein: CASSYRGVGYTF.

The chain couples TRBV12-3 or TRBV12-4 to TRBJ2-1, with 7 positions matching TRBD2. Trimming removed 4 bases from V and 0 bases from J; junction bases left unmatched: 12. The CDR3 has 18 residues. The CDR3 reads CASSSLGRAGISYNEQFF. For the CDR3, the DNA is TGTGCCAGCAGTTCCCTAGGTAGAGCGGGGATCTCCTACAATGAGCAGTTCTTC.

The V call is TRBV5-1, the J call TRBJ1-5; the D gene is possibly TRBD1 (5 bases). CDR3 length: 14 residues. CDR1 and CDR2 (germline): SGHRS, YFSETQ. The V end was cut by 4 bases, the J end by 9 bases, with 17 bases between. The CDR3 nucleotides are TGCGCCAGCAGCGTACAGGCTGGGGATGGGCCCCAGCATTTT. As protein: CASSVQAGDGPQHF.

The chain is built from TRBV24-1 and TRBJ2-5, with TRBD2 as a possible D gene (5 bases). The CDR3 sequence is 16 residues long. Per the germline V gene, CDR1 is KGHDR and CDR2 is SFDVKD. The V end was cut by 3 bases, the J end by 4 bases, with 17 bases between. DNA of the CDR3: TGTGCCACCAGTGATACCCTTCGGGGTTCGGGAGAGACCCAGTACTTC. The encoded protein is CATSDTLRGSGETQYF.

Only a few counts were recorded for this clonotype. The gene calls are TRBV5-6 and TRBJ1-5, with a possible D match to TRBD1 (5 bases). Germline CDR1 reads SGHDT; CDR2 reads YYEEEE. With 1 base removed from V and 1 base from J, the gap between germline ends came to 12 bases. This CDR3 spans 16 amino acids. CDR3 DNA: TGTGCCAGCAGCTTGTGGGGGGTTTTAAGCAATCAGCCCCAGCATTTT. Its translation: CASSLWGVLSNQPQHF. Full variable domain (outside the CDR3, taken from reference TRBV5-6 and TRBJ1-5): DAGVTQSPTHLIKTRGQQVTLRCSPKSGHDTVSWYQQALGQGPQFIFQYYEEEERQRGNFPDRFSGHQFPNYSSELNVNALLLGDSALYLCASSLWGVLSNQPQHFGDGTRLSIL.

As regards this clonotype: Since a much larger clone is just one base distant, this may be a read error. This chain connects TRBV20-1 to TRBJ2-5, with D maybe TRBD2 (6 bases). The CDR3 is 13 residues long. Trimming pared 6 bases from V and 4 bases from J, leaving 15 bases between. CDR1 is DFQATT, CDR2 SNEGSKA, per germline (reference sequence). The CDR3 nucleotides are TGCAGTGCACCGACCCCAGCGGGAGAGACCCAGTACTTC. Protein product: CSAPTPAGETQYF.

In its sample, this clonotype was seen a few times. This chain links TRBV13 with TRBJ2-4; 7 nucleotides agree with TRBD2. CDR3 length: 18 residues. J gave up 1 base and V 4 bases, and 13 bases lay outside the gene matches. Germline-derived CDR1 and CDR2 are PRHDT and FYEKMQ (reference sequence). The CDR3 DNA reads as TGTGCCAGCAGCTCAATGGCGGGAGCAGCTACGGCCAAAAACATTCAGTACTTC. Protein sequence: CASSSMAGAATAKNIQYF. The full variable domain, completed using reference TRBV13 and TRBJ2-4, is AAGVIQSPRHLIKEKRETATLKCYPIPRHDTVYWYQQGPGQDPQFLISFYEKMQSDKGSIPDRFSAQQFSDYHSELNMSSLELGDSALYFCASSSMAGAATAKNIQYFGAGTRLSVL.

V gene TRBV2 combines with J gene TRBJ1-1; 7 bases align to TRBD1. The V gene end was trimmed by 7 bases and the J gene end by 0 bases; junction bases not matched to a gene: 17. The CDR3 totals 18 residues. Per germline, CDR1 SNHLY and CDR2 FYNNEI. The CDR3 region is CASTVSLVGGGMNTEAFF. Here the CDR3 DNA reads TGTGCCAGCACAGTTTCTCTAGTAGGGGGCGGGATGAACACTGAAGCTTTCTTT.

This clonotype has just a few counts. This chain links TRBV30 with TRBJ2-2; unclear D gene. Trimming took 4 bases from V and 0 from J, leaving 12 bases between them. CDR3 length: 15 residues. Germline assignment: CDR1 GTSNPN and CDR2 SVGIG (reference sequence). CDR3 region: CAWTTGPSNTGELFF. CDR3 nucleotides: TGTGCCTGGACCACCGGACCCTCGAACACCGGGGAGCTGTTTTTT.

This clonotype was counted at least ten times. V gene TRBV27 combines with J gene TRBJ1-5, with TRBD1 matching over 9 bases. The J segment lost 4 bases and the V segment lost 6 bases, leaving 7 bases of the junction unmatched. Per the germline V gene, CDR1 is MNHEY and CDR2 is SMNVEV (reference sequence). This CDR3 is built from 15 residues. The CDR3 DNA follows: TGTGCCAGCAGCCGGGGAGGGACAGGGAATCAGCCCCAGCATTTT. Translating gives CASSRGGTGNQPQHF.

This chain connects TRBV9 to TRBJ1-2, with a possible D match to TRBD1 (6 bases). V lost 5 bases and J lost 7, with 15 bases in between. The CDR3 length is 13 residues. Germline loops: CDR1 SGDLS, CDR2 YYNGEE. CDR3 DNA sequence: TGTGCCAGCAGTGTGGCACAGGGAGTTGGCTACACCTTC. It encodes CASSVAQGVGYTF. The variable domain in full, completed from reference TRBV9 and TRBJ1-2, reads DSGVTQTPKHLITATGQRVTLRCSPRSGDLSVYWYQQSLDQGLQFLIQYYNGEERAKGNILERFSAQQFPDLHSELNLSSLELGDSALYFCASSVAQGVGYTFGSGTRLTVV.

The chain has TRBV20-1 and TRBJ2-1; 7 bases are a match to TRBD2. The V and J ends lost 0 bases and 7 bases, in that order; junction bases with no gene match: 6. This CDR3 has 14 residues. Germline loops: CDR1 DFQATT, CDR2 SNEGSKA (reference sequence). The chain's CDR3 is CSARDPRTSNEQFF. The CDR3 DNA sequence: TGCAGTGCTAGAGATCCCCGGACTAGTAATGAGCAGTTCTTC.

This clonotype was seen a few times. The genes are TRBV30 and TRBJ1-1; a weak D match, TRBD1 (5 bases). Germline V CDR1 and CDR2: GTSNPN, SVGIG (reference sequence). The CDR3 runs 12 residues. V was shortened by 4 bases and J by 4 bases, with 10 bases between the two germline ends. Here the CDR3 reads CAWIWGGTEAFF. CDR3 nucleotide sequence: TGTGCCTGGATTTGGGGGGGCACTGAAGCTTTCTTT. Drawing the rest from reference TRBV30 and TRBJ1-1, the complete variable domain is SQTIHQWPATLVQPVGSPLSLECTVEGTSNPNLYWYRQAAGRGLQLLFYSVGIGQISSEVPQNLSASRPQDRQFILSSKKLLLSDSGFYLCAWIWGGTEAFFGQGTRLTVV.

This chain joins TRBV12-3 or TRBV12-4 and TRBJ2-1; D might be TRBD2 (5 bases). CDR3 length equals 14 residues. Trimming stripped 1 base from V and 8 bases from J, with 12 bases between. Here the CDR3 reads CASSLVASIYEQFF. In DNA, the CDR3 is TGTGCCAGCAGTTTAGTGGCTAGCATCTATGAGCAGTTCTTC.

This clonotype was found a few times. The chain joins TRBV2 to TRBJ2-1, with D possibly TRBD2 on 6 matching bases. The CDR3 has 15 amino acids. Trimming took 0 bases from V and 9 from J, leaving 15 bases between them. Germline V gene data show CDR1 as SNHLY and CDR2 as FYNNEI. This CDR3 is CASSEAKTSNSEQFF. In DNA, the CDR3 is TGTGCCAGCAGTGAAGCTAAGACTAGTAACAGTGAGCAGTTCTTC.

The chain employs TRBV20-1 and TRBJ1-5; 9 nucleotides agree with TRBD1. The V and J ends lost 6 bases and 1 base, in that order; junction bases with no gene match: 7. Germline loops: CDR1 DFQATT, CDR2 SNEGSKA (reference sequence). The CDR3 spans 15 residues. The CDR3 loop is CSATGTGNSNQPQHF. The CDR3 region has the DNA TGCAGTGCAACCGGGACAGGGAACAGCAATCAGCCCCAGCATTTT.

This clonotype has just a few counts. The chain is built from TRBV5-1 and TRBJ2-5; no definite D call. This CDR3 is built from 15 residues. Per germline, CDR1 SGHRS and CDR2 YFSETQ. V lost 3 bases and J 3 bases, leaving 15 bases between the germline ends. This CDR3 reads CASSYQIPVEETQYF. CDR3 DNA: TGCGCCAGCAGCTATCAAATCCCAGTGGAAGAGACCCAGTACTTC.

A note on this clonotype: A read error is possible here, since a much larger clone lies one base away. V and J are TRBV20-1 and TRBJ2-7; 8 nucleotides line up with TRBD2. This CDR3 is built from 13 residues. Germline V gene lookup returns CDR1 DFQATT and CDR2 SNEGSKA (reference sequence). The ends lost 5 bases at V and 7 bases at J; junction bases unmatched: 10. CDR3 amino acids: CSAPDGLAQEQYF. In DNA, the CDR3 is TGCAGTGCTCCGGACGGACTAGCCCAAGAGCAGTACTTC.